The clone carrying this T cell receptor beta chain occurred many times. Its antigen remains unknown. CDR3 and TCR beta VDJ profiling relied on genomic DNA as the template. TCRdb independently ran MiXCR on the reads; one entry per CDR3 protein. Altogether 180,000 or so distinct CDR3 sequences are present, roughly 48% being singletons, with the ten largest covering under 1.2%. The V and J ends lost 0 bases and 4 bases, in that order; junction bases with no gene match: 6. The CDR3 length is 17 residues. CDR1 and CDR2 (germline): SGHRS, YFSETQ. All sequencing subjects had displayed CD8+CD57+ cell expansion on flow cytometry. The sample is drawn from a study of CD8+CD57+ T cells in acquired aplastic anemia. Study-wide context: An average of 3.2 ug of DNA was obtained from sorted CD4+ and CD8+ cells. Study-level results: The CD8+ Simpson's diversity of patients and controls was not significantly different.

This sequence originates from a human donor with aplastic anemia. V usage is TRBV5-1 and J usage is TRBJ2-3, with 12 bases fitting TRBD2. Sequencing input: sorted CD4+, CD8+, or CD8+CD57+ T cells (not recorded which) from PBMCs. The CDR3 here is CASSLASASGGADTQYF. CDR3 DNA: TGCGCCAGCAGCTTGGCCTCGGCTAGCGGGGGGGCAGATACGCAGTATTTT.